Listed below are T cell receptor beta chains from one sample, sequenced in a study of CD4 T cells in relation to SARS-CoV-2 and coronaviruses. Sequencing used immunoSEQ multiplex PCR; TCRdb keeps in-frame clones, though not all of them. The profile shows 55,000 to 75,000 clones, about nine tenths of them singletons. The sample consisted of memory CD4+ T cells from PBMCs. These TCRs come from a human donor in good health. Each CDR3 is given with its conserved first and last residue. D genes are given only for firm matches. Not every row has a clone size; where given, it reads once, few, many or a size class.

TRBJ2-5 TRBV19 . . TGTGCCAGTATGGTTAGGGGACCCCAAGAGACCCAGTACTTC CASMVRGPQETQYF
TRBJ2-4 TRBV7-9 TRBD1 . TGTGCCAGCAGCCGGACAGGGGATAGAAAAAACATTCAGTACTTC CASSRTGDRKNIQYF
TRBJ1-1 TRBV7-9 . few TGTGCCAGCAGCTTAACACGGACCATCTTT CASSLTRTIF
TRBJ2-2 TRBV7-7 TRBD2 once TGTGCTAGCAGTCGTCAGGCTAGCGGTAACACCGGGGAGCTGTTTTTT CASSRQASGNTGELFF
TRBJ1-5 TRBV6-6 . . TGTGCCAGCAGTCCGGGGGGCCTTCAGCCCCAGCATTTT CASSPGGLQPQHF
TRBJ2-4 TRBV6-5 TRBD1 . TGTGCCAGCAGTCCTATTTACACAGGGGACATTCAGTACTTC CASSPIYTGDIQYF
TRBJ1-2 TRBV2 . once TGTGCCAGCAGTGGGAGACTATCGAACTATGGCTACACCTTC CASSGRLSNYGYTF
TRBJ2-3 TRBV27 . . TGTGCCAGCAGTATACAGGGTGCTAGCACAGATACGCAGTATTTT CASSIQGASTDTQYF
TRBJ1-1 TRBV2 . . TGTGCCAGCAGCGTGGACAGAATGAACACTGAAGCTTTCTTT CASSVDRMNTEAFF
TRBJ1-2 TRBV27 TRBD1 . TGTGCCAGCAGTTCCAAGGGACAGTCCTTCTATGGCTACACCTTC CASSSKGQSFYGYTF
TRBJ2-3 TRBV6-6 . . TGTGCCAGCAGTTACGCCACAGATACGCAGTATTTT CASSYATDTQYF
TRBJ1-1 TRBV5-4 . . TGTGCCAGCAGCCCTACCGAAGCGAACACTGAAGCTTTCTTT CASSPTEANTEAFF
TRBJ1-2 TRBV18 TRBD1 once TGTGCCAGCTCAGCGGGACAGGAAAATGGCTACACCTTC CASSAGQENGYTF
TRBJ1-1 TRBV3-1/TRBV3-2 . . TGTGCCAGCAGCCCCCAAGGACTGTCTGACACTGAAGCTTTCTTT CASSPQGLSDTEAFF
TRBJ2-5 TRBV2 . . TGTGCCAGCAATTCGCACAGCCCCCAAGAGACCCAGTACTTC CASNSHSPQETQYF
TRBJ1-2 TRBV19 . . TGTGCCAGTAGTATAGATCGCGACAGAGGCTACACCTTC CASSIDRDRGYTF
TRBJ2-7 TRBV28 TRBD1 . TGTGCCAGCAGTTTTTTCGGACAGGGCTACGAGCAGTACTTC CASSFFGQGYEQYF
TRBJ2-7 TRBV5-6 . . TGTGCCAGCAGCTTGAAAGGGAACTACGAGCAGTACTTC CASSLKGNYEQYF
TRBJ1-2 TRBV7-2 TRBD1 . TGTGCCAGCAGACCGGGGGGACAGGGTAACTATGGCTACACCTTC CASRPGGQGNYGYTF
TRBJ1-6 TRBV2 TRBD1 . TGTGCCAGCAGTGGCCGACAGACAGGGCTCAATTCACCCCTCCACTTT CASSGRQTGLNSPLHF
TRBJ2-5 TRBV29-1 TRBD2 . TGCAGCGTTGGGCTAGCGGGTGGCGGGAAAGAGACCCAGTACTTC CSVGLAGGGKETQYF
TRBJ1-2 TRBV28 TRBD1 . TGTGCCAGCTGGGACAGGGGGCGCTATGGCTACACCTTC CASWDRGRYGYTF
TRBJ1-3 TRBV7-3 . . TGTGCCAGCAGCCTCGGGACATCTGGAAACACCATATATTTT CASSLGTSGNTIYF
TRBJ2-7 TRBV9 TRBD1 . TGTGCCAGCAGCGTGGGACAGGGGGTTTCCTACGAGCAGTACTTC CASSVGQGVSYEQYF
TRBJ2-4 TRBV2 . . TGTGCCAGCAGTGAAGATGGGTTGGGCAGGATAATAGCCAAAAACATTCAGTACTTC CASSEDGLGRIIAKNIQYF
TRBJ2-1 TRBV9 TRBD1 . TGTGCCAGCAGCGTAGTGGGACAGGGTTACAATGAGCAGTTCTTC CASSVVGQGYNEQFF
TRBJ1-5 TRBV30 TRBD1 once TGTGCCTGGAGAAGGAAAGACAGGGATGGGCAGCCCCAGCATTTT CAWRRKDRDGQPQHF
TRBJ2-1 TRBV15 . . TGTGCCACCAGCAAGGGCGGCCTAGCGCCGGAGCAGTTCTTC CATSKGGLAPEQFF
TRBJ1-1 TRBV5-6 . . TGTGCCAGCAGCTTGGGATATGTCTCGCCCTCCGAAGCTTTCTTT CASSLGYVSPSEAFF
TRBJ2-7 TRBV2 . . TGTGCCAGCAGTGAAGCCGCATCCCCCGGTTTACACTACGAGCAGTACTTC CASSEAASPGLHYEQYF
TRBJ2-5 TRBV28 . . TGTGCCAGCAGTTTCTATGGGGAGACCCAGTACTTC CASSFYGETQYF
TRBJ2-1 TRBV7-2 . once TGTGCCAGCAGCGGCCAACCCCTCTACAATGAGCAGTTCTTC CASSGQPLYNEQFF
TRBJ2-5 TRBV5-1 TRBD1 . TGCGCCAGCAGTTCCGGACAGGTCAGAGAGACCCAGTACTTC CASSSGQVRETQYF
TRBJ2-3 TRBV4-3 TRBD2 . TGCGCCAGCAGCCATCGCGGGGGGGGGTCAGATACGCAGTATTTT CASSHRGGGSDTQYF
TRBJ1-1 TRBV6-5 . . TGTGCCAGCATACTTTACACTGAAGCTTTCTTT CASILYTEAFF
TRBJ1-2 TRBV28 TRBD1 . TGTGCCAGCCAACGTCCGGGACAGGGGGCCGGAGGCTACACCTTC CASQRPGQGAGGYTF
TRBJ2-7 TRBV27 TRBD1 . TGTGCCAGCAGTTTCCAAAGTCCCGGGACAGGGATGAGAGTATACGAGCAGTACTTC CASSFQSPGTGMRVYEQYF
TRBJ2-7 TRBV6-6 . once TGTGCCAGCAGGGAGGGACCCTACGAGCAGTACTTC CASREGPYEQYF
TRBJ1-3 TRBV3-1/TRBV3-2 . . TGTGCCAGCAGCCAAGGGTGTAGGGTATCTGGAAACACCATATATTTT CASSQGCRVSGNTIYF
TRBJ1-2 TRBV6-2/TRBV6-3 . . TGTGCCAGCAGCCACCCGACAGCTAACTATGGCTACACCTTC CASSHPTANYGYTF